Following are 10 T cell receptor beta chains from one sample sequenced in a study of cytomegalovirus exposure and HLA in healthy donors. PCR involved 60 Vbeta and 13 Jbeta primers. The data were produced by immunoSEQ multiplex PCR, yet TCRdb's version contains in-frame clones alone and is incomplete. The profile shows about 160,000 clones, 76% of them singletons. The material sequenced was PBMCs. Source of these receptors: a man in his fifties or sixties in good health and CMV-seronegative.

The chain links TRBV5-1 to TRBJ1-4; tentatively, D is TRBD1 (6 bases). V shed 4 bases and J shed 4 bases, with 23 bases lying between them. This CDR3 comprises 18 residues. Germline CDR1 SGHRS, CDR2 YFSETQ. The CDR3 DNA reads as TGCGCCAGCAGCGCTGGGACCCCCCGGACAGTCCTTAATGAAAAACTGTTTTTT. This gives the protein CASSAGTPRTVLNEKLFF. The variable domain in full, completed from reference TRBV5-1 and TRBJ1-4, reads KAGVTQTPRYLIKTRGQQVTLSCSPISGHRSVSWYQQTPGQGLQFLFEYFSETQRNKGNFPGRFSGRQFSNSRSEMNVSTLELGDSALYLCASSAGTPRTVLNEKLFFGSGTQLSVL.

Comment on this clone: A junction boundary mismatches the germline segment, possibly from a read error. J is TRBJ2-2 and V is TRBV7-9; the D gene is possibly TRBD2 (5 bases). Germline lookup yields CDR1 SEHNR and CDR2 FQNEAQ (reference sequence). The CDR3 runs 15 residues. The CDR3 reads CSSSLVSGNTGELFF. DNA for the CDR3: TGTTCCAGCAGCTTAGTTTCGGGAAACACCGGGGAGCTGTTTTTT.

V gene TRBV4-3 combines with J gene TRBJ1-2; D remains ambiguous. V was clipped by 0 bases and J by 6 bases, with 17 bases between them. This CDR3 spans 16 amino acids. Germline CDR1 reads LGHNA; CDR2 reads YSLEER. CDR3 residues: CASSQDLGRLANGYTF. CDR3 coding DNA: TGCGCCAGCAGCCAAGATCTGGGCAGGTTGGCGAATGGCTACACCTTC.

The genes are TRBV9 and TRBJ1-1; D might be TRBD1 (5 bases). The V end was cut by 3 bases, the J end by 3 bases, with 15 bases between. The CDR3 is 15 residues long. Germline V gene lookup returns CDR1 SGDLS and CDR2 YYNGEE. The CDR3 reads CASSAHGAGDTEAFF. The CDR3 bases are TGTGCCAGCAGCGCCCACGGGGCGGGGGACACTGAAGCTTTCTTT.

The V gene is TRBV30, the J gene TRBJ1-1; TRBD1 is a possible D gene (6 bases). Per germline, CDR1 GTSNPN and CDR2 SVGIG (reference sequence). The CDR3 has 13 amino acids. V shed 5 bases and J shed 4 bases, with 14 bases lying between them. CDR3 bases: TGTGCCTGGGCACCCAGGGGAATCACTGAAGCTTTCTTT. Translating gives CAWAPRGITEAFF.

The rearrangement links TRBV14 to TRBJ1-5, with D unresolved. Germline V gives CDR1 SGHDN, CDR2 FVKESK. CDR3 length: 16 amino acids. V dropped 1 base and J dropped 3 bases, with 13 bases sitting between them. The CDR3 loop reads CASSQVRLLVNQPQHF. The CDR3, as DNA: TGTGCCAGCAGCCAAGTCCGACTGTTGGTCAATCAGCCCCAGCATTTT.

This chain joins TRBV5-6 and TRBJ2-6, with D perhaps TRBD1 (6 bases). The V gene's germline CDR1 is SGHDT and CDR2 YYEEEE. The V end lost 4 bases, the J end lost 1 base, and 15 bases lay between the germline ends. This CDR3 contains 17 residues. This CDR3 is CASSKAGVWSGANVLTF. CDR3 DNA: TGTGCCAGCAGCAAGGCAGGGGTCTGGTCTGGGGCCAACGTCCTGACTTTC.

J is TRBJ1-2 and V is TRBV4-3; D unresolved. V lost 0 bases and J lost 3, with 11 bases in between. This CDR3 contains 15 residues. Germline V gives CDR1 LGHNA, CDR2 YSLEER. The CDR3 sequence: CASSQEWSGYYGYTF. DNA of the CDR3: TGCGCCAGCAGCCAAGAATGGTCGGGTTACTATGGCTACACCTTC.

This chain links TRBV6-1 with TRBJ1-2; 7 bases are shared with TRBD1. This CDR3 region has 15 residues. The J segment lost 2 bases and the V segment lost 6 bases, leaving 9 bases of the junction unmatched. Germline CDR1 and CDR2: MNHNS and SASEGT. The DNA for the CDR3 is TGTGCCAGCAGGGGCGGGACAGATTACAACTATGGCTACACCTTC. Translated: CASRGGTDYNYGYTF.

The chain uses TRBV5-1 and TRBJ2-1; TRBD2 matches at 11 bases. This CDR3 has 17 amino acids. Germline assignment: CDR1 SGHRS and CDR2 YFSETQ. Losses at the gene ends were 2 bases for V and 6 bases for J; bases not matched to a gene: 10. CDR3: CASSFPTIAGGLNEQFF. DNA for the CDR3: TGCGCCAGCAGCTTCCCGACCATAGCGGGAGGGCTCAATGAGCAGTTCTTC.